The text below deals with one TCR beta chain. The data originate from a study of blood T cell repertoires in COVID-19. The protocol was immunoSEQ multiplex PCR, while the TCRdb copy is restricted to in-frame clones and leaves out a portion. Of around 56,000 clones listed, around 87% were seen once; the top ten hold 5.5% to 8.5%. CDR3 length equals 15 residues. Trimming shortened V by 4 bases and J by 8 bases, and 17 bases separated the two germline ends. Germline-derived CDR1 and CDR2 are SSHAT and FNYEAQ (reference sequence). What was sequenced was peripheral blood. V gene TRBV7-7 combines with J gene TRBJ1-4; a weak D match, TRBD1 (5 bases). The clonotype comes from a man aged 60-69 years with active or convalescent COVID-19. The CDR3 DNA sequence: TGTGCCAGCAGCTCGGGGGTCCAGGGCCGCGAAAAACTGTTTTTT. Protein product: CASSSGVQGREKLFF.